This TCR beta chain was recovered during a study of CD4 and CD8 cells across lung adenocarcinoma regions. Per germline, CDR1 MNHNS and CDR2 SASEGT. CDR3 length equals 14 residues. Trimming took 8 bases from V and 11 from J; bases not matched to a gene: 17. The patients had localized lung adenocarcinoma, a non-small cell subtype. TCRdb redid the calling of the PCR reads with MiXCR, one entry per CDR3 protein. Of more than 25,000 distinct CDR3 sequences listed, more than 40% were seen once; the top ten hold less than 60%. Material: CD8+ T cells from the center of a lung tumor. The J gene is TRBJ2-5, the V gene TRBV6-1; TRBD1 matches at 7 bases. This receptor was identified in a male donor with lung adenocarcinoma. The CD4 and CD8 labels of this study may be unreliable. The CDR3 sequence is CASFSGQSLRGQYF. As DNA, the CDR3 is TGTGCCAGCTTTTCGGGACAGAGCCTACGTGGGCAGTACTTC.